This T cell receptor (beta chain) derives from a study of Tregs in tolerant kidney transplant recipients. Study conclusions and caveats: Few patients were studied, so findings need validation in larger groups. Tregs expanded with activated donor B cells seemed most donor-specific. This study did not directly address biological reproducibility.

Clones were sequenced by immunoSEQ multiplex PCR, and TCRdb holds only the in-frame ones, with some missing. The data contain about 240,000 clones, 80% to 85% of them singletons. Of note for this clone: What it binds is unknown.

The length of the CDR3 is 15 residues. Germline loops: CDR1 MGHRA, CDR2 YSYEKL. V lost 1 base to trimming and J lost 8 bases, with 15 bases between them. The chain has TRBV4-1 and TRBJ2-1; D remains ambiguous. Sample: CD4+ T cells from blood. The receptor was derived from a human donor in good health. The CDR3 protein is CASSQGSLGDHEQFF. The CDR3 coding sequence is TGCGCCAGCAGCCAAGGTAGCCTTGGAGATCATGAGCAGTTCTTC.